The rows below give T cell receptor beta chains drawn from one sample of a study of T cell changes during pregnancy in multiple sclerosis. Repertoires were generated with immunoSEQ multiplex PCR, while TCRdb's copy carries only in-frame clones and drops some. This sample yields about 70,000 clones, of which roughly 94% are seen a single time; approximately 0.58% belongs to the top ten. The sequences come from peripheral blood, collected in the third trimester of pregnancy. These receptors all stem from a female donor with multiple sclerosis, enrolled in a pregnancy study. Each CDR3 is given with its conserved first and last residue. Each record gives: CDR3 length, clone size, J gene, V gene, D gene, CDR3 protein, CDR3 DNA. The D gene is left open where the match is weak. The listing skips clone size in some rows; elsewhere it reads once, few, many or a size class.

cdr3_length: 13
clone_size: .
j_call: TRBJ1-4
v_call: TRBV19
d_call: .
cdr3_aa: CASSRVFNEKLFF
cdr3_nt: TGTGCCAGTAGCCGGGTCTTTAATGAAAAACTGTTTTTT

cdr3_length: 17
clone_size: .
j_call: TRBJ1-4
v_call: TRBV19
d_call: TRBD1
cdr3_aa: CASSDRGLQGTNEKLFF
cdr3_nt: TGTGCCAGTAGTGACCGGGGCCTACAGGGGACCAATGAAAAACTGTTTTTT

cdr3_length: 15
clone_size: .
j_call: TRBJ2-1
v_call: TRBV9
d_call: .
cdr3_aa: CASSVGSSSYNEQFF
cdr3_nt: TGTGCCAGCAGCGTAGGGAGTTCCTCCTACAATGAGCAGTTCTTC

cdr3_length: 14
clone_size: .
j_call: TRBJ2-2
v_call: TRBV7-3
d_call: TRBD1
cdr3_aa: CASSLEGASGELFF
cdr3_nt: TGTGCCAGCAGCTTAGAGGGGGCGAGCGGGGAGCTGTTTTTT

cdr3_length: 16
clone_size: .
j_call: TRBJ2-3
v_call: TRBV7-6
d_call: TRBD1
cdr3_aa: CTSSLAQGAMADTQYF
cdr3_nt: TGTACCAGCAGCTTAGCGCAGGGGGCTATGGCAGATACGCAGTATTTT

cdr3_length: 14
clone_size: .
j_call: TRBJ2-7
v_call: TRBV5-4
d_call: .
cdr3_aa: CASSLRSGGREQYF
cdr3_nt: TGTGCCAGCAGCCTCCGGTCGGGGGGCCGCGAGCAGTACTTC

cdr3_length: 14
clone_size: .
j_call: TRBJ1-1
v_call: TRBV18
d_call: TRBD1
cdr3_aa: CASSPDRGHTEAFF
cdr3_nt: TGTGCCAGCTCACCGGACAGGGGGCATACTGAAGCTTTCTTT

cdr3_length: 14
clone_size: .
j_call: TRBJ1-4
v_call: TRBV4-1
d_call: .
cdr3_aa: CASSQLSGDEKLFF
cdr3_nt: TGCGCCAGCAGCCAATTATCCGGGGATGAAAAACTGTTTTTT

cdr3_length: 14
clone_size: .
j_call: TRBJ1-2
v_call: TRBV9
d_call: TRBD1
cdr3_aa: CASSENTGVYGYTF
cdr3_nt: TGTGCCAGCAGCGAGAACACAGGGGTCTATGGCTACACCTTC

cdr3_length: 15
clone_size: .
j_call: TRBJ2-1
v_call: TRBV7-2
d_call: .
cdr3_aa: CASSLTESSYNEQFF
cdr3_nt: TGTGCCAGCAGCTTAACAGAGAGCTCCTACAATGAGCAGTTCTTC

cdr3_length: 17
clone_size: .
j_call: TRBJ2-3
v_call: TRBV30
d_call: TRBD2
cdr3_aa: CAWSVHVGGATTDTQYF
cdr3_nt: TGTGCCTGGAGTGTACATGTCGGGGGGGCTACCACAGATACGCAGTATTTT

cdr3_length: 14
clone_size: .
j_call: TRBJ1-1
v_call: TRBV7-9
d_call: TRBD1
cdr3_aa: CASSLAQGAAEAFF
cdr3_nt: TGTGCCAGCAGCTTAGCCCAGGGGGCGGCTGAAGCTTTCTTT

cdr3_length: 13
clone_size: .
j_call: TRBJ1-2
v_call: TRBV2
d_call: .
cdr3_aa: CASSGLPGQDYTF
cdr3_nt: TGTGCCAGCAGTGGACTGCCTGGACAAGACTACACCTTC

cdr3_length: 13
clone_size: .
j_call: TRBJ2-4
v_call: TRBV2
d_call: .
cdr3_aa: CASRRAVENIQYF
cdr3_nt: TGTGCCAGCAGGAGGGCAGTGGAAAACATTCAGTACTTC

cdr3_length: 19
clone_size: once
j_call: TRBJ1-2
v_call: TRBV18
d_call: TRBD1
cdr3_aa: CASSSFPGTVGLRDYGYTF
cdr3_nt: TGTGCCAGCTCATCATTCCCCGGGACAGTTGGTTTGAGGGACTATGGCTACACCTTC

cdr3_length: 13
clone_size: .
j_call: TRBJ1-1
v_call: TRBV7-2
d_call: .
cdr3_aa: CASSLRGNTEAFF
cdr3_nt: TGTGCCAGCAGCTTAAGAGGGAACACTGAAGCTTTCTTT

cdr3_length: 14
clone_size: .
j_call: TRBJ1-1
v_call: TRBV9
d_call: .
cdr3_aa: CASSATGHSPEAFF
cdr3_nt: TGTGCCAGCAGCGCTACGGGACATTCCCCTGAAGCTTTCTTT

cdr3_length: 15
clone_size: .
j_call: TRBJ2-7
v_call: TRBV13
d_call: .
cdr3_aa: CASSLGPGSSYEQYF
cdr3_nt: TGTGCCAGCAGCTTAGGCCCGGGGAGCTCCTACGAGCAGTACTTC

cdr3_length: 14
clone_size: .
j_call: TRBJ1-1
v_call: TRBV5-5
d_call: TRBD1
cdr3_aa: CASSHGQENTEAFF
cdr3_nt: TGTGCCAGCAGCCACGGACAGGAAAACACTGAAGCTTTCTTT

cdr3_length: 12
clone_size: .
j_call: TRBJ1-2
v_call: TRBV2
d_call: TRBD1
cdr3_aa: CASSGTGWSYTF
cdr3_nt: TGTGCCAGCAGTGGGACAGGTTGGAGCTACACCTTC

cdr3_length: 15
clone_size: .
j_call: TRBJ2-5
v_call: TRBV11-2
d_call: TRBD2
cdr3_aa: CASSLDRRGGETQYF
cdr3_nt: TGTGCCAGCAGCTTAGATCGCCGGGGAGGGGAGACCCAGTACTTC

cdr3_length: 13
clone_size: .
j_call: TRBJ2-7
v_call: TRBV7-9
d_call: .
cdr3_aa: CASSAGQIQGLYF
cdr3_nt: TGTGCCAGCAGCGCAGGACAGATTCAGGGCCTGTACTTC

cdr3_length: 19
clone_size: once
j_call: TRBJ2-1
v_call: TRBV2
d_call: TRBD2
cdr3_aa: CASSRWRGGSSSSYNEQFF
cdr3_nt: TGTGCCAGCAGTCGGTGGCGGGGGGGCTCTTCTAGCTCCTACAATGAGCAGTTCTTC

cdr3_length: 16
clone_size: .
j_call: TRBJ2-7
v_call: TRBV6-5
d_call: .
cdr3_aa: CASSYSLQPPTYEQYF
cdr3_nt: TGTGCCAGCAGTTACTCGTTACAGCCGCCTACCTACGAGCAGTACTTC

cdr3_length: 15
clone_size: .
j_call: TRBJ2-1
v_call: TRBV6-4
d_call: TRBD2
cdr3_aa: CASSPGTSGGQEQFF
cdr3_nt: TGTGCCAGCAGCCCAGGGACTAGCGGGGGACAAGAGCAGTTCTTC

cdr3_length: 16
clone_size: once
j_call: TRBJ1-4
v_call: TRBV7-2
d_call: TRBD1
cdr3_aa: CASRRGQGPTNEKLFF
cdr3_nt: TGTGCCAGCAGACGGGGACAGGGTCCCACTAATGAAAAACTGTTTTTT

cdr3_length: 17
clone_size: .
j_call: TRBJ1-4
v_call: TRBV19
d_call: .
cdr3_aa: CASSMSRHFTTNEKLFF
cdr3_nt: TGTGCCAGTAGTATGAGTAGACACTTTACAACTAATGAAAAACTGTTTTTT

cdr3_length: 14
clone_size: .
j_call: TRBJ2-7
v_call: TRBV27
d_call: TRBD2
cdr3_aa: CASSGTSGAYEQYF
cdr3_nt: TGTGCCAGCAGCGGGACTAGCGGGGCTTACGAGCAGTACTTC

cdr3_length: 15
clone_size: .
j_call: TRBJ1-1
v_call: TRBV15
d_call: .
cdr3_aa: CATSRDGRGDTEAFF
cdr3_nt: TGTGCCACCAGCAGAGATGGGCGGGGAGACACTGAAGCTTTCTTT

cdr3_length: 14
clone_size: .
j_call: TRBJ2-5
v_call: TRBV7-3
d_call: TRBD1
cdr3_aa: CASSPRGPGETQYF
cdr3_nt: TGTGCCAGCAGCCCGAGGGGGCCTGGAGAGACCCAGTACTTC

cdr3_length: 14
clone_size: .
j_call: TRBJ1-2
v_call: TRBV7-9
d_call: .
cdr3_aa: CASSFTGGDYGYTF
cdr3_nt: TGTGCCAGCAGCTTCACCGGGGGGGACTATGGCTACACCTTC

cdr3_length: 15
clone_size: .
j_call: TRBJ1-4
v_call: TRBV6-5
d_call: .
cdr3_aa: CASSYSVGGGEKLFF
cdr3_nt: TGTGCCAGCAGTTACTCGGTTGGGGGGGGCGAAAAACTGTTTTTT

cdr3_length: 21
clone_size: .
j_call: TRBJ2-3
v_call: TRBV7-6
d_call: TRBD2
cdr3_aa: CASSFRPSGGRTPLAQDTQYF
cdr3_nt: TGTGCCAGCAGCTTCCGACCTAGCGGGGGGAGAACTCCCCTAGCACAAGATACGCAGTATTTT